The present TCR beta chain was sequenced within a study of blood T cell repertoires in COVID-19. At the level of the study: Donors in the United States, Italy and Spain gave samples during acute or convalescent COVID-19. The analysed material was cDNA or gDNA that came from T cells, B-cell-depleted T cells, or PBMCs.

Deletions cut 6 bases from V and 0 bases from J, with 12 bases between. Germline V gives CDR1 LNHDA, CDR2 SQIVND (reference sequence). The CDR3 is 16 residues long. Data came from immunoSEQ multiplex PCR; TCRdb stores just in-frame clones and leaves some out. Among approximately 500,000 clones listed, around 87% were seen once. Individuals aged about 18 to 95 years were recruited from approximately 24 US areas. Cohorts were assigned according to the clinical history that participants reported. This clone has only a few counts. The sample was PBMCs or T cells enriched from blood (not recorded which). The J gene is TRBJ1-6, the V gene TRBV19; no clear D. The receptor comes from a woman in her thirties or forties who had recovered from COVID-19. Here the CDR3 reads CASRAEMSSYNSPLHF. The CDR3 bases are TGTGCCAGTAGAGCCGAAATGAGCTCCTATAATTCACCCCTCCACTTT. Together with reference TRBV19 and TRBJ1-6, the CDR3 gives the full variable domain: DGGITQSPKYLFRKEGQNVTLSCEQNLNHDAMYWYRQDPGQGLRLIYYSQIVNDFQKGDIAEGYSVSREKKESFPLTVTSAQKNPTAFYLCASRAEMSSYNSPLHFGNGTRLTVT.